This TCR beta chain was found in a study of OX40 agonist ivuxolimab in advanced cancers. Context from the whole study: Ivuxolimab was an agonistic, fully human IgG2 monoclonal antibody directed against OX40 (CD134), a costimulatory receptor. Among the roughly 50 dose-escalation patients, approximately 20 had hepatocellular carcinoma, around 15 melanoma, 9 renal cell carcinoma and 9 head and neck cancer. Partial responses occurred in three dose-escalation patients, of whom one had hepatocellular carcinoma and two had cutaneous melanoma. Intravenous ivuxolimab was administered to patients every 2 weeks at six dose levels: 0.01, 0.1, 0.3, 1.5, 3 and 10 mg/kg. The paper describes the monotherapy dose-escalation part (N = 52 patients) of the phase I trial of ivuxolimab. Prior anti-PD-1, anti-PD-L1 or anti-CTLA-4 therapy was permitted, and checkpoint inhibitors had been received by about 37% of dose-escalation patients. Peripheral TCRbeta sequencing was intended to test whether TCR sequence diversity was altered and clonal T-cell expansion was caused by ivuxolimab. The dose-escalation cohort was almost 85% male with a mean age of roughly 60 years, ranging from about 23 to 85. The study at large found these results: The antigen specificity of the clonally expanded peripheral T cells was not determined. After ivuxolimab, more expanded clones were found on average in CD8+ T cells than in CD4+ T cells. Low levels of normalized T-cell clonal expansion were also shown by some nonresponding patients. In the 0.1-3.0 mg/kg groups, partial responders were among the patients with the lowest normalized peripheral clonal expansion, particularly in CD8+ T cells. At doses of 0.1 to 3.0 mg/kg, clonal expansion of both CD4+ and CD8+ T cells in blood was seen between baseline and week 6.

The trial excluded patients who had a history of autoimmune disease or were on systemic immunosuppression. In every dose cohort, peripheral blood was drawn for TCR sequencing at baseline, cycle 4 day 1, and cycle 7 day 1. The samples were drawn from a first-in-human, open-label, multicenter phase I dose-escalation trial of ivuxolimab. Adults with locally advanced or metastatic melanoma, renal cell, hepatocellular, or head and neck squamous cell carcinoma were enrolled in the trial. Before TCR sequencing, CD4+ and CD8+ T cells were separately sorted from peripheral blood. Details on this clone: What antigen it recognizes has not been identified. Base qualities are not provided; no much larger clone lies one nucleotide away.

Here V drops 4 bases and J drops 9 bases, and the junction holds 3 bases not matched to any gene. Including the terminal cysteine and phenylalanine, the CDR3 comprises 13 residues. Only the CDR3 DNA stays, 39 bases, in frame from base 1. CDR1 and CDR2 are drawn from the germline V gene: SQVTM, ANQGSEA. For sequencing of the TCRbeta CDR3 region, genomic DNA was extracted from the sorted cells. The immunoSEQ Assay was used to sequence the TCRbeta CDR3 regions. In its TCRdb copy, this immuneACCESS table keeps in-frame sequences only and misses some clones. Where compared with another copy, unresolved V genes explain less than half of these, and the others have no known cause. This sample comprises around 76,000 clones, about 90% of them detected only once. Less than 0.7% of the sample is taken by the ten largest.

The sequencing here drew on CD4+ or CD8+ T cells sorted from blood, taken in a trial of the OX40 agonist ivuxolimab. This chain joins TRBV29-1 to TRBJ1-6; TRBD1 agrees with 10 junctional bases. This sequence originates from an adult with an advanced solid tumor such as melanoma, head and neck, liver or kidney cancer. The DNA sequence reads TGCAGCGTTGGACAGGGGGCTGGTTCACCCCTCCACTTT. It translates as CSVGQGAGSPLHF.